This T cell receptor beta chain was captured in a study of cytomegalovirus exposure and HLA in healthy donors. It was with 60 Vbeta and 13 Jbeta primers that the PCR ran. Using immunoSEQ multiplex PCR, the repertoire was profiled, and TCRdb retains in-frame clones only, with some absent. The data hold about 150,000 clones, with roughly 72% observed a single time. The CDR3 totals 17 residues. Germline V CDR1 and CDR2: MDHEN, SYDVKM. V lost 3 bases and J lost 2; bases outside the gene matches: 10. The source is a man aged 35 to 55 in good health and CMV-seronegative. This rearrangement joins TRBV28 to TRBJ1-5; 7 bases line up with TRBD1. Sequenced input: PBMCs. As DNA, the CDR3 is TGTGCCAGCAGTTTGGGAACAGGGGAATATGGCAATCAGCCCCAGCATTTT. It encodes CASSLGTGEYGNQPQHF.